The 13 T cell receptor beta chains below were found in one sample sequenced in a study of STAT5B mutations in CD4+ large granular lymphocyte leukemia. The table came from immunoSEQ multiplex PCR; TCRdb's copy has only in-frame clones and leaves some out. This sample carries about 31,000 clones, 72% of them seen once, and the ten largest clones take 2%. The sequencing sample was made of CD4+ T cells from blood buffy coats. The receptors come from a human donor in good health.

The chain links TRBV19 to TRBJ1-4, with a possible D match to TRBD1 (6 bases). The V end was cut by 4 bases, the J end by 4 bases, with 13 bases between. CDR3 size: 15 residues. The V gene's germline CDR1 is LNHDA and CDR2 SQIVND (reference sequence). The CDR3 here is CASSTPQGNNEKLFF. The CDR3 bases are TGTGCCAGTAGTACCCCTCAGGGGAATAATGAAAAACTGTTTTTT.

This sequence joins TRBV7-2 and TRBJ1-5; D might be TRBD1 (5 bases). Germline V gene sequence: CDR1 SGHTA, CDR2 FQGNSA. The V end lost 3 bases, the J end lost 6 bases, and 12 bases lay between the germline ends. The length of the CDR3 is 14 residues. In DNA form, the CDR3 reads TGTGCCAGCAGCTTTTCCAGGGTCCCTCAGCCCCAGCATTTT. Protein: CASSFSRVPQPQHF.

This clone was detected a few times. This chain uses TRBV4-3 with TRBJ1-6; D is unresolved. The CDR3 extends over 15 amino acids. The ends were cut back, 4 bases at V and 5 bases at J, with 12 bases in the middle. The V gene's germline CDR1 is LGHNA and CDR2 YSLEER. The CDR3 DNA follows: TGCGCCAGCAGCCGGAACGACGGTAATAATTCACCCCTCCACTTT. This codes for CASSRNDGNNSPLHF.

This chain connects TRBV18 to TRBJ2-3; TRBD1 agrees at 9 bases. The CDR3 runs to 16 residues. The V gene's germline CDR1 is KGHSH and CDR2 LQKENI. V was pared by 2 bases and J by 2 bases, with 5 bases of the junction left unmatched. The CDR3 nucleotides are TGTGCCAGCTCACCAACCGGGACAGGGAACACAGATACGCAGTATTTT. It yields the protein CASSPTGTGNTDTQYF.

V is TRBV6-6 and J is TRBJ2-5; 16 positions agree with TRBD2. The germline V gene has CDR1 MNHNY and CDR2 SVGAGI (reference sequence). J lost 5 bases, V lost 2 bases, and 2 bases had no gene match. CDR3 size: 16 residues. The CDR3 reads CASSYKGLAGGETQYF. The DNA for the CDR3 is TGTGCCAGCAGTTACAAGGGACTAGCGGGGGGGGAGACCCAGTACTTC.

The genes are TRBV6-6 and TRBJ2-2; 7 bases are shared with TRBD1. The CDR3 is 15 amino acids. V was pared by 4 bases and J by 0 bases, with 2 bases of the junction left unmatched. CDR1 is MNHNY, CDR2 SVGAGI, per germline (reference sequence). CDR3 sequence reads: CASSLQGTNTGELFF. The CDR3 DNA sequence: TGTGCCAGCAGTTTACAGGGGACGAACACCGGGGAGCTGTTTTTT.

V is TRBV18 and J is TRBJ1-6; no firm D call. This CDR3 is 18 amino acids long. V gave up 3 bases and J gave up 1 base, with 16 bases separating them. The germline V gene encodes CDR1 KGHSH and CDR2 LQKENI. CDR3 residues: CASSPSDYEPSYNSPLHF. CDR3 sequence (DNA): TGTGCCAGCTCACCCTCGGACTATGAGCCTTCCTATAATTCACCCCTCCACTTT.

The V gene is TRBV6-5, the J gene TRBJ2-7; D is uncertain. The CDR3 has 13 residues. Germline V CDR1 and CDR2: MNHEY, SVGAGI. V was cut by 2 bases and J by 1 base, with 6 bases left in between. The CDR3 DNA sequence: TGTGCCAGCAGTTACAGTCTATCCTACGAGCAGTACTTC. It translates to CASSYSLSYEQYF.

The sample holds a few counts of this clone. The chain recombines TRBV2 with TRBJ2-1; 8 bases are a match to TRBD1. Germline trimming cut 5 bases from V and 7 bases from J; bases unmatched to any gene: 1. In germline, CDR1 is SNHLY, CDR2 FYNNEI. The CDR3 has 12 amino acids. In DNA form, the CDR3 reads TGTGCCAGCAGTAGGGACAGGAATGAGCAGTTCTTC. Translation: CASSRDRNEQFF. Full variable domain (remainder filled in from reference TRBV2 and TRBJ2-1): EPEVTQTPSHQVTQMGQEVILRCVPISNHLYFYWYRQILGQKVEFLVSFYNNEISEKSEIFDDQFSVERPDGSNFTLKIRSTKLEDSAMYFCASSRDRNEQFFGPGTRLTVL.

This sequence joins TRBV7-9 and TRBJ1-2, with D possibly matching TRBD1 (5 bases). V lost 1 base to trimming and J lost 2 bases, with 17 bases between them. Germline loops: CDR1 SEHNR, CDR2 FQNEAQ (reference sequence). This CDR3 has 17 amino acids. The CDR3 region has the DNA TGTGCCAGCAGCTTAGGGGGCGGCGGGGCCGCGAACTATGGCTACACCTTC. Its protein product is CASSLGGGGAANYGYTF.

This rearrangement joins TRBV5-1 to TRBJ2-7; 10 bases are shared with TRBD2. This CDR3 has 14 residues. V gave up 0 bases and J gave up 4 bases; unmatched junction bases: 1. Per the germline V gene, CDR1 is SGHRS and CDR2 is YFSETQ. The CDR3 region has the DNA TGCGCCAGCAGCTTGGGGACTAGCGGTTACGAGCAGTACTTC. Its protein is CASSLGTSGYEQYF.

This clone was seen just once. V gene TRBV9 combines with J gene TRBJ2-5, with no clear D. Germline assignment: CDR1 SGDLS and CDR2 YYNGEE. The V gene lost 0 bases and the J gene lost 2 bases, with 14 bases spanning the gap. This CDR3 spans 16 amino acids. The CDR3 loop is CASSVGSANLQETQYF. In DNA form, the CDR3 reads TGTGCCAGCAGCGTAGGGTCGGCTAACCTTCAAGAGACCCAGTACTTC. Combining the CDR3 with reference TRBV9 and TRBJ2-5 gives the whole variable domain DSGVTQTPKHLITATGQRVTLRCSPRSGDLSVYWYQQSLDQGLQFLIQYYNGEERAKGNILERFSAQQFPDLHSELNLSSLELGDSALYFCASSVGSANLQETQYFGPGTRLLVL.

The CDR3 loop is CATSQPGPQHF. CDR3 DNA sequence: TGTGCCACTAGCCAGCCTGGGCCCCAGCATTTT. V gene TRBV19 combines with J gene TRBJ1-5; D uncertain. Trimming stripped 10 bases from V and 9 bases from J, with 13 bases between. CDR3 size: 11 residues. Per germline, CDR1 LNHDA and CDR2 SQIVND (reference sequence).